This TCR beta chain originates from a study of tumor-infiltrating lymphocytes in primary liver carcinoma (dated by TCRdb to the late 2010s). Describing the broader study: The five patients, three men and two women aged 30 to 69 years, had hepatocellular carcinoma (four) or combined HCC and intrahepatic cholangiocarcinoma (one). Each sample produced roughly 3.65 to 7.5 million productive TCRbeta reads, and read depth showed no significant difference between tissue types. A total of 35 specimens from 5 patients underwent TCRbeta repertoire sequencing, comprising 25 or so tumor regions, 5 adjacent noncancerous liver tissues and 5 peripheral blood samples. The study combined TCRbeta repertoire sequencing, expression microarrays and whole-exome sequencing across five regions of each liver tumor, with adjacent normal tissue and blood. To link TCRbeta repertoire diversity to the local molecular phenotype, the roughly 24 tumor region samples were profiled with Agilent mRNA microarrays. Tumors of the five patients were stage T1-T3 N0M0 with maximum diameters of 4.2 to 10 cm. Technical replicate repertoires showed high reproducibility, with mean shared-clone rates roughly 0.89 and correlation coefficients above 0.98.

From the cysteine through the phenylalanine, the CDR3 covers 11 amino acids. Only the CDR3 DNA is retained, 33 bases long and in frame from the first base. TCRbeta-specific cDNA was reverse-transcribed from 500 ng total RNA using a constant-region primer and ProtoScript II reverse transcriptase. Three nested multiplex PCR rounds, following a slightly modified ARM-PCR procedure, were used to build the TCRbeta libraries. The first two PCR rounds used multiplex TRBV1-TRBV30 forward primers with a Cbeta reverse primer, each for 10 cycles. A final 25-cycle PCR with Deep VentR polymerase added sample barcodes and Illumina adapters. Amplicons of 200-500 bp were gel-purified with a QIAquick gel extraction kit before sequencing. An Illumina HiSeq 2500 was used to sequence the TCRbeta amplicons, generating 250-bp paired-end reads. The study's processing was this. Reads were quality-trimmed with Trimmomatic v0.33, and paired reads were merged with FLASH v1.2.11 to recover full CDR3 sequences. V, D and J germline segments were assigned to the rearranged TCRbeta sequences using MiGEC v1.2.1b. Clonotype statistics, along with Shannon-Wiener diversity indices, were calculated using VDJtools v1.0.0. Except for diversity analysis, only each sample's 250 most abundant clonotypes were used in subsequent analyses to reduce sampling bias. Using fastp trimming at Q25 and MiXCR clonotype assembly, TCRdb reanalyzed the public sequencing data and kept in-frame beta chains. Records with the same CDR3 protein are collapsed into one entry carrying the most frequent genes and DNA. TCRdb, rather than the study authors, made the V and J calls. Counted in this sample were approximately 100,000 distinct CDR3 sequences; about two thirds of them appeared once. The top ten hold around 12% of the sample.

Without any cell sorting, total RNA and DNA were extracted together from around 18-30 mg of bulk tissue using the AllPrep DNA/RNA mini kit. Between November 2015 and March 2016, roughly five patients in China with histopathologically diagnosed primary liver carcinoma had surgical resection. Patients had chronic HBV infection and were treatment-naive at sampling. Five spatially separated regions were sampled from each tumor: the superior, inferior, left-lateral and right-lateral poles, plus the tumor centre. According to histology, viable tumor cells made up more than 80% of every tumor sample. Pieces of fresh tumor and adjacent tissue were cut in half, with one half kept in RNAlater at -80 degrees C and the other half sent for histology. About this clonotype itself: Its antigen specificity is not known. An end of the junction differs from the germline gene, which may be a read error.

Study-level results and caveats: The top 250 clones made up a significantly larger repertoire fraction in tumors than in blood (p = 0.039). Repertoire overlap was higher between tumor regions (mean about 36%) than tumor-adjacent (approximately 17%) or tumor-blood (about 14%) pairs, consistent with antigen-driven expansion. Only about 7.5-25% of top clones were found in all five regions of a tumor, suggesting spatial heterogeneity of tumor-infiltrating T cells. Only the TCR beta chain was sequenced, so true repertoire diversity is likely underestimated because unpaired alpha chains were not captured. Only 4 or 5 patients were included in the study, and the authors note that the findings should be validated in a larger study. Bulk unsorted samples precluded comparing CD4+ and CD8+ T cell repertoires.

The chain employs TRBV12-3 or TRBV12-4 and TRBJ1-1, with an unclear D gene assignment. Input material: liver tumor tissue from sampling region 2. What the cell subset or site label conveys for this sample: tumor region T2, inferior pole. The sequence was obtained from a woman aged 60 to 75 with primary liver carcinoma and hepatitis B virus infection. The CDR3 protein: CASSLSSEALF. The DNA is as follows: TGTGCCAGCAGTTTAAGTTCTGAAGCTCTCTTT.